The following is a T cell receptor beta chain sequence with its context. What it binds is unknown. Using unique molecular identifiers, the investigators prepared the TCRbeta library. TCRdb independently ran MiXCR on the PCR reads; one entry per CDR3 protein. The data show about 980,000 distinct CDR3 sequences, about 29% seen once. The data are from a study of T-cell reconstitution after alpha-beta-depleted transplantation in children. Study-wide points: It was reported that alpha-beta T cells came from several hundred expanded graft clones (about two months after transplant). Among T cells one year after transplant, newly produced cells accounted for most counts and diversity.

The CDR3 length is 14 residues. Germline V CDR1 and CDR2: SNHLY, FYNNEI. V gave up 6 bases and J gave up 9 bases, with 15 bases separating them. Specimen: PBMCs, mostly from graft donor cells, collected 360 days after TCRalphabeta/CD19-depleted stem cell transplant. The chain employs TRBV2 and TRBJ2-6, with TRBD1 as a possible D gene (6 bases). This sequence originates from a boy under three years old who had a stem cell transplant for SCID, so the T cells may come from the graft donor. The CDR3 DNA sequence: TGTGCCAGCAGACAGGGTCTAAGTATCAACGTCCTGACTTTC. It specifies CASRQGLSINVLTF.